Detailed here is one TCR beta chain. What it binds is unknown. These data come from a study of T cell repertoires and Cas9 in healthy adults. About the research overall: Characterization of SpCas9-reactive CD4 and CD8 T cells covered multi-effector potency, cytotoxicity and lineage.

Profiling relied on immunoSEQ multiplex PCR, and the TCRdb table lists in-frame clones only, not all of them. In the table there are tens of thousands of clones, less than 95% of which are singletons. Germline lookup yields CDR1 SGHTA and CDR2 FQGNSA. The CDR3 length is 15 residues. Deletions cut 2 bases from V and 5 bases from J, with 13 bases between. Findings of the study overall: SpCas9-reactive effector T cells were reportedly restrained in vitro by SpCas9-reactive regulatory T cells.

The sequence came from a human donor in good health. The specimen was CD4+ effector T cells (CD127+, CD25-, CD137-, CD154-) from PBMCs; culture status not recorded. This chain connects TRBV7-2 to TRBJ2-1; possible D gene TRBD2, 5 bases. The DNA for the CDR3 is TGTGCCAGCAGCTTATTTGGGCGGGTTAACAATGAGCAGTTCTTC. It codes for CASSLFGRVNNEQFF.